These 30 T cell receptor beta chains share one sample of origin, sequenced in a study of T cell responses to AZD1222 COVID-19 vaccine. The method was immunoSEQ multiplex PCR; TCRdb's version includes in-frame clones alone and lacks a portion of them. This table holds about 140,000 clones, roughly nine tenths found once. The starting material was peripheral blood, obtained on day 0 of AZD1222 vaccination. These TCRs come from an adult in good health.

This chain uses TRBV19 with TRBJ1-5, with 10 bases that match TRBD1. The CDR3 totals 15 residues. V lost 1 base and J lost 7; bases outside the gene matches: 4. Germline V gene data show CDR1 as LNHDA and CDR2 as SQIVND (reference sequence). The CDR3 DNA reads TGTGCCAGTAGTATAGTCGGACAGGGGGGGCAGCCCCAGCATTTT. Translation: CASSIVGQGGQPQHF.

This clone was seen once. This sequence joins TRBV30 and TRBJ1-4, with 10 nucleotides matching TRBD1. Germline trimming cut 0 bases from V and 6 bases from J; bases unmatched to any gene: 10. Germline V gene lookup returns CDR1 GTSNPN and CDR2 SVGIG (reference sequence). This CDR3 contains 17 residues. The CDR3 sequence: CAWSVLGVGTGDEKLFF. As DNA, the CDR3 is TGTGCCTGGAGTGTATTGGGAGTCGGGACAGGGGATGAAAAACTGTTTTTT.

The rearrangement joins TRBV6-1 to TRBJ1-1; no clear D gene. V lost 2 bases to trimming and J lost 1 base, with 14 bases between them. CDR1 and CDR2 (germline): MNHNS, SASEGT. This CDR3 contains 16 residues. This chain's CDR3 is CASSESGRRRNTEAFF. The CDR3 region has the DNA TGTGCCAGCAGTGAATCTGGTCGCAGGCGGAACACTGAAGCTTTCTTT.

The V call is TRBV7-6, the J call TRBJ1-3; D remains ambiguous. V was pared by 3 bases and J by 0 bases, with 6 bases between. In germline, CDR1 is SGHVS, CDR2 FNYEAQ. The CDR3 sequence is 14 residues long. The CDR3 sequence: CASSFSRSGNTIYF. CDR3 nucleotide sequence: TGTGCCAGCAGCTTTTCGCGCTCTGGAAACACCATATATTTT.

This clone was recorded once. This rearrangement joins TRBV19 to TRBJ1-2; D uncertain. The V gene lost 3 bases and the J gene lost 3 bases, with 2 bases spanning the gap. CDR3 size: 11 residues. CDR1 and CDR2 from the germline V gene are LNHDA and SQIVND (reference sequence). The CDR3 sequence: CASSIDYGYTF. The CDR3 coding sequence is TGTGCCAGTAGTATCGACTATGGCTACACCTTC.

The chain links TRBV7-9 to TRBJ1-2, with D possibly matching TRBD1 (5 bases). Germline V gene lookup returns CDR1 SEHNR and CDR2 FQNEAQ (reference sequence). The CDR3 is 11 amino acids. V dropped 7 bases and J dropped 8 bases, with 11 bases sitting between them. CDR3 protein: CASTERGGYTF. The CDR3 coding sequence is TGTGCCAGCACCGAAAGGGGCGGCTACACCTTC.

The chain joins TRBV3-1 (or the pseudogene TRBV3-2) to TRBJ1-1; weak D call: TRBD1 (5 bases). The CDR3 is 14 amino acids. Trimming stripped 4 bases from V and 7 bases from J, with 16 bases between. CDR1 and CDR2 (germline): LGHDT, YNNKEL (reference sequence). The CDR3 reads CASSPNTGAIEAFF. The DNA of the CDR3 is TGTGCCAGCAGCCCCAACACCGGGGCTATTGAAGCTTTCTTT.

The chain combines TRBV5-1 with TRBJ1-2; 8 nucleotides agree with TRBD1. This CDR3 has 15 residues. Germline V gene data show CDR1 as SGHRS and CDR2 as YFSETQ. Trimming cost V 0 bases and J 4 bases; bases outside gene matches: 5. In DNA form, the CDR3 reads TGCGCCAGCAGCTTGGGGCAGGGGGCTGGCTATGGCTACACCTTC. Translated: CASSLGQGAGYGYTF.

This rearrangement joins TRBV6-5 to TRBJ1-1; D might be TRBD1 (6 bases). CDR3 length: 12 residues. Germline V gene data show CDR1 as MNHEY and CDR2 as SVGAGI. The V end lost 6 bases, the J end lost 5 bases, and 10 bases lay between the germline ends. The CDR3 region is CASSKRGTEAFF. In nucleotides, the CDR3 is TGTGCCAGCAGCAAAAGGGGGACTGAAGCTTTCTTT.

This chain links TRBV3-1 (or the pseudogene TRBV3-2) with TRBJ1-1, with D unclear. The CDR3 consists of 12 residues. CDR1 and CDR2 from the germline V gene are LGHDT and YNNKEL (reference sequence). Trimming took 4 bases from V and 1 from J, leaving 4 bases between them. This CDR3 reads CASSRRNTEAFF. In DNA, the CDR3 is TGTGCCAGCAGCCGACGGAACACTGAAGCTTTCTTT.

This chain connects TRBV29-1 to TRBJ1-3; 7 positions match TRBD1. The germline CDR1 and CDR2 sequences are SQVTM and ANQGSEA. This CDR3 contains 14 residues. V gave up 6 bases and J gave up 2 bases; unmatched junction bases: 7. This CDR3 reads CSVGLGQAGNTIYF. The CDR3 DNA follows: TGCAGCGTAGGACTTGGACAGGCTGGAAACACCATATATTTT. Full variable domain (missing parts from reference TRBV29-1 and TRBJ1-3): SAVISQKPSRDICQRGTSLTIQCQVDSQVTMMFWYRQQPGQSLTLIATANQGSEATYESGFVIDKFPISRPNLTFSTLTVSNMSPEDSSIYLCSVGLGQAGNTIYFGEGSWLTVV.

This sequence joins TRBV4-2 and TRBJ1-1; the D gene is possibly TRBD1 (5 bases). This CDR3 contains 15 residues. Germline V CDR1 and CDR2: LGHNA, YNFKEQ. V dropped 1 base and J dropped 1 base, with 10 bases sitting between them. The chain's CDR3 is CASSQVGQKNTEAFF. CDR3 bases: TGTGCCAGCAGCCAAGTGGGGCAGAAGAACACTGAAGCTTTCTTT.

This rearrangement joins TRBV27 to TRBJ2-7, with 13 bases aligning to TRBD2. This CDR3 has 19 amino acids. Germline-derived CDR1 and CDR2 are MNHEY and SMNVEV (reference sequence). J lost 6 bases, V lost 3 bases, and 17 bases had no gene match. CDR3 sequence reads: CASSFLGLAGEGGTVEQYF. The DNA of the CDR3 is TGTGCCAGCAGTTTCCTTGGACTAGCGGGAGAGGGGGGGACGGTCGAGCAGTACTTC.

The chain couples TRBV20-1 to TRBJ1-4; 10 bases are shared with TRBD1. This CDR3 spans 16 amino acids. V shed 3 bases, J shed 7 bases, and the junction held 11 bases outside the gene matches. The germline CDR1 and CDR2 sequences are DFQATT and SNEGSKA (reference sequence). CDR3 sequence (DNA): TGCAGTGCTAGTCCCGGGACAGGGGCGGTGGGTGAAAAACTGTTTTTT. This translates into CSASPGTGAVGEKLFF.

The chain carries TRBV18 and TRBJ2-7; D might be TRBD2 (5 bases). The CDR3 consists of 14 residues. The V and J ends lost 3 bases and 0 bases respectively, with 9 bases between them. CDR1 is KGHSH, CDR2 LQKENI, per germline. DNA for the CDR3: TGTGCCAGCTCACCCGAGAGGGTCTCCTACGAGCAGTACTTC. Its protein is CASSPERVSYEQYF.

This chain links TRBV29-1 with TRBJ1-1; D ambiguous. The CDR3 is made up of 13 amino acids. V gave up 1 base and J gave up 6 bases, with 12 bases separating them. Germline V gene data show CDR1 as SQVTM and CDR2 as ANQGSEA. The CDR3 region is CSVEGRGMAEAFF. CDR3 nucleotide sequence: TGCAGCGTTGAAGGTCGGGGTATGGCTGAAGCTTTCTTT.

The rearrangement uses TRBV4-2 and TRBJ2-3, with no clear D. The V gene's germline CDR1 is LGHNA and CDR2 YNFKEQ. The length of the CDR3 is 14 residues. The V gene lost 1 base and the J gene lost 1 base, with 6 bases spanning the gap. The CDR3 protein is CASSQAVGTDTQYF. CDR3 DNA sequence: TGTGCCAGCAGCCAAGCCGTCGGCACAGATACGCAGTATTTT.

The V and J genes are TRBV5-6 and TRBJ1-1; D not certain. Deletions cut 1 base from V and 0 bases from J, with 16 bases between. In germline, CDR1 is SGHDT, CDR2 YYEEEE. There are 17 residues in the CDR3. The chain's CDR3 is CASSLRHGNLLNTEAFF. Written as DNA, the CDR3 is TGTGCCAGCAGCTTGAGGCACGGGAATTTACTGAACACTGAAGCTTTCTTT. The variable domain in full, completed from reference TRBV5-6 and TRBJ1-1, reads DAGVTQSPTHLIKTRGQQVTLRCSPKSGHDTVSWYQQALGQGPQFIFQYYEEEERQRGNFPDRFSGHQFPNYSSELNVNALLLGDSALYLCASSLRHGNLLNTEAFFGQGTRLTVV.

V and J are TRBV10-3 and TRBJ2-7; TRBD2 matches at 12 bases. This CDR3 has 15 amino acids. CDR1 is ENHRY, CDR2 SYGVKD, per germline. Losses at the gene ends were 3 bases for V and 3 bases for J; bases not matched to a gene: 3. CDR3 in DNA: TGTGCCATCAGTGACCGGACTAGCGGGGACTACGAGCAGTACTTC. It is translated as CAISDRTSGDYEQYF.

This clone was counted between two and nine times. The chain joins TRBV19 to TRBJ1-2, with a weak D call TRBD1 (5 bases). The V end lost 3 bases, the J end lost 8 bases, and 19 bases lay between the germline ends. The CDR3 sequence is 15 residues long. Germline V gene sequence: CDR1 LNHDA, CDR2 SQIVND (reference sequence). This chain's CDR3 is CASSIGTGRQAGYTF. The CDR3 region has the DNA TGTGCCAGTAGTATTGGGACTGGCCGGCAGGCAGGCTACACCTTC.

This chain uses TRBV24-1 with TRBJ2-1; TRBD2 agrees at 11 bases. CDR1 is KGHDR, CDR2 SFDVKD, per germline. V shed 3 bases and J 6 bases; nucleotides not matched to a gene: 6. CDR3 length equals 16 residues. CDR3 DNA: TGTGCCACCAGTGATCGTACTAGCGGGAGAGGCAATGAGCAGTTCTTC. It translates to CATSDRTSGRGNEQFF.

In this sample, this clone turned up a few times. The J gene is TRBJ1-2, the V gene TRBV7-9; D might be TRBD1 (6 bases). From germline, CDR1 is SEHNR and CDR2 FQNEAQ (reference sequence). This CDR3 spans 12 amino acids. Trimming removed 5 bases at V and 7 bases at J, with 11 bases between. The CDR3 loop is CASSLTGLGYTF. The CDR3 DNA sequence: TGTGCCAGCAGCCTAACAGGGCTTGGCTACACCTTC.

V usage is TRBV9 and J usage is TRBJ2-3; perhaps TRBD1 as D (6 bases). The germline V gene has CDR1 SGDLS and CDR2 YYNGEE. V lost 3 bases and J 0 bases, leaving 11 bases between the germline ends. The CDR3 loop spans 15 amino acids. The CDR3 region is CASSARTASTDTQYF. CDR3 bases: TGTGCCAGCAGCGCGCGGACAGCTAGCACAGATACGCAGTATTTT.

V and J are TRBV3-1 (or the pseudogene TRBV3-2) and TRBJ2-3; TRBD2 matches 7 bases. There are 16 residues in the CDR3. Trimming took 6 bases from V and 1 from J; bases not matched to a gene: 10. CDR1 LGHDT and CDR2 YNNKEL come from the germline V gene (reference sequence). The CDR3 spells CASRPWAGERTDTQYF. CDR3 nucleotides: TGTGCCAGCAGGCCGTGGGCGGGGGAACGCACAGATACGCAGTATTTT.

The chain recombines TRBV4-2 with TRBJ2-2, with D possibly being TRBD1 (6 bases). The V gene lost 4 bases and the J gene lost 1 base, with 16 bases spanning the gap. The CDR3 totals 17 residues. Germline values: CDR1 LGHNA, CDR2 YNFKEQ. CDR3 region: CASSPWWGPENTGELFF. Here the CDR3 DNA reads TGTGCCAGCAGCCCCTGGTGGGGGCCCGAGAACACCGGGGAGCTGTTTTTT.

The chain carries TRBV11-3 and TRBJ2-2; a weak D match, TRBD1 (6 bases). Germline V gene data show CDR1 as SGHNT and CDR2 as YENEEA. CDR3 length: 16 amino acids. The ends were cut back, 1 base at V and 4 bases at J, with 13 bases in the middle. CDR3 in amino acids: CASSLVVGAGTGELFF. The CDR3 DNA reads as TGTGCCAGCAGCTTAGTAGTGGGGGCAGGCACCGGGGAGCTGTTTTTT. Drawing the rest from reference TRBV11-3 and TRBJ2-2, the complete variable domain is EAGVVQSPRYKIIEKKQPVAFWCNPISGHNTLYWYLQNLGQGPELLIRYENEEAVDDSQLPKDRFSAERLKGVDSTLKIQPAELGDSAVYLCASSLVVGAGTGELFFGEGSRLTVL.

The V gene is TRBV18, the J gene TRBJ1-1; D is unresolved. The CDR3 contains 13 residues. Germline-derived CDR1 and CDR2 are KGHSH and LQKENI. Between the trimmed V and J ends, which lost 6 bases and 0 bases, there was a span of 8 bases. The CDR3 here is CASSSEMNTEAFF. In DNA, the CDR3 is TGTGCCAGCTCTTCGGAGATGAACACTGAAGCTTTCTTT.

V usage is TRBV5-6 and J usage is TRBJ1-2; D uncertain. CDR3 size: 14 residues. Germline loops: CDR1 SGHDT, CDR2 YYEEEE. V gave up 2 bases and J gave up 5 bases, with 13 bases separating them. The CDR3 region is CASSFRERSYGYTF. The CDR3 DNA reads TGTGCCAGCAGCTTCCGGGAACGTTCGTATGGCTACACCTTC. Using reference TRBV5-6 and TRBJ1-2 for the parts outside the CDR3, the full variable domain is DAGVTQSPTHLIKTRGQQVTLRCSPKSGHDTVSWYQQALGQGPQFIFQYYEEEERQRGNFPDRFSGHQFPNYSSELNVNALLLGDSALYLCASSFRERSYGYTFGSGTRLTVV.

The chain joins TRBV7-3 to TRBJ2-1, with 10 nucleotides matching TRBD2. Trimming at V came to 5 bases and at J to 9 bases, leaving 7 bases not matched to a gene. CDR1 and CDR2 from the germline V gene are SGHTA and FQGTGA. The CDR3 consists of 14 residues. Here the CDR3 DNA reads TGTGCCAGCAGCCCGAGCGGGGGGGCTGGTGAGCAGTTCTTC. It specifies CASSPSGGAGEQFF.

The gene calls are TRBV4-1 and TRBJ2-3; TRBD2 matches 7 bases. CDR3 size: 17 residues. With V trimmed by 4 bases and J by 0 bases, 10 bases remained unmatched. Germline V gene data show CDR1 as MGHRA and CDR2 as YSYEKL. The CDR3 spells CASSPDPSGTSTDTQYF. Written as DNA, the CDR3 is TGCGCCAGCAGCCCGGACCCTAGCGGAACTAGCACAGATACGCAGTATTTT.